Described below is a single T cell receptor beta chain sequence and its context. The data derive from a study of STAT5B mutations in CD4+ large granular lymphocyte leukemia. V lost 6 bases, J lost 3 bases, and 15 bases lay in between. Germline values: CDR1 SQVTM, CDR2 ANQGSEA. CDR3 length: 14 amino acids. TCRdb keeps only in-frame clones here, not all; method: immunoSEQ multiplex PCR. The sample includes about 1,100 clones, roughly 68% seen only once; the top ten take about four fifths. The chain uses TRBV29-1 and TRBJ2-1, with D possibly TRBD1 on 6 matching bases. The receptor comes from a man aged 60 to 69 with CD4+ T-cell large granular lymphocyte leukemia. The sequenced material came from PBMCs. The CDR3 region has the DNA TGCAGCGTGGCCGGGACACAAGTCTACAATGAGCAGTTCTTC. Its translation: CSVAGTQVYNEQFF.